This TCR beta chain was captured by sequencing in a study of blood T cell repertoires in COVID-19. This clone was counted a few times. The CDR3 contains 16 residues. CDR1 is LNHDA, CDR2 SQIVND, per germline (reference sequence). J lost 7 bases, V lost 4 bases, and 9 bases had no gene match. Sequenced by immunoSEQ multiplex PCR; TCRdb stores in-frame clones only, minus some. The sample holds roughly 170,000 clones; about three quarters are singletons and the top ten take roughly 28%. The chain is built from TRBV19 and TRBJ2-1; 11 positions agree with TRBD1. The sequencing input was peripheral blood. The clonotype originates from a woman between 70 and 85 years old with acute or convalescent COVID-19. In DNA, the CDR3 is TGTGCCAGTAGTAGAGGTGGGACAGGGGGGACAAATGAGCAGTTCTTC. Translated: CASSRGGTGGTNEQFF.